This TCR beta chain was profiled in a study of T cells in Graves' hyperthyroidism and ophthalmopathy (dated by TCRdb to the late 2010s). Background for the entire study: Peripheral blood samples were taken at initial diagnosis, before any treatment was given. To identify TCR V-J signatures that set the groups apart, the researchers used a discovery cohort of approximately 98 patients, made up of 40 to 45 with Graves' ophthalmopathy and some 55 with stable Graves' hyperthyroidism. Whether ophthalmopathy could be predicted prospectively was tested in an independent validation cohort made up of 18 to 20 hyperthyroidism patients plus 17 patients who later progressed to ophthalmopathy. For training and testing, the 80 to 100 patients in the discovery cohort were randomly divided in a 7:3 ratio. In addition, the study compared T-cell repertoires in thyroid tissue and in blood from several Graves' hyperthyroidism patients. After blood sampling, hyperthyroidism patients were treated with methimazole at a starting dose of 30 mg daily, and ophthalmopathy patients were treated with high-dose intravenous methylprednisolone. TCR Vbeta CDR3 sequencing of approximately 140 peripheral blood samples (43 ophthalmopathy, roughly 74 hyperthyroidism and roughly 17 progressor patients) is reported in the paper.

Unmatched junction bases come to 11, with V trimmed by 3 bases and J by 10 bases. CDR1 and CDR2 are read off the germline V gene (reference sequence) as LNHNV and YYDKDF. From the cysteine up to the phenylalanine, the CDR3 has a length of 16 residues. Of the read, only the CDR3 DNA is kept; its 48 bases are in frame from base 1. This clonotype has a handful of counts. Which antigen it targets is not known. One base away there is no much larger clone; base qualities are not given. The TCR beta CDR3 regions were amplified from the RNA transcripts. The first round of RT-PCR for the TCR CDR3 was performed with the HTBI primer set and the Qiagen OneStep RT-PCR kit. Libraries were constructed in a second round of multiplex PCR, after which size selection and purification were performed. Libraries were sequenced paired-end with 100 bp reads on an Illumina HiSeq2000. Turning to the authors' computational methods: SOAPnuke was used to process the raw data, with reads discarded if the reads contained adapters or uncalled bases, had a mean Phred below 15, or lacked an exact constant-primer or identifier match. High-quality paired reads were merged with COPE v1.2.5, and unique nucleotide sequences were defined as clonotypes. MiTCR v1.1 was used to align the clonotypes against IMGT TRBV, TRBD and TRBJ reference segments. The analysis was restricted to V-J combinations with a frequency above 0.0001, which together covered just over 99% of the repertoires. A TCS score was defined as the ratio between F50 (clonal expansion) and ExV (chaos), using BLOSUM62-based TCRdist between CDR3 peptides within each V-J. Welch's t-statistics and random forest reduced around 510 V-J features to about 13, which were used in a naive Bayes classifier (R e1071). TCRdb itself trimmed the public reads at Q25 with fastp, ran MiXCR and retained productive beta chains. Every CDR3 protein is listed once, alongside the most common genes and DNA of its rows. TCRdb, not the authors, supplied the V and J calls. In this sample the table shows some 400,000 distinct CDR3 sequences, over 15% of which occur a single time. The top ten clonotypes cover about 4% of the sample.

Overall study outcomes, separate from this receptor: In validation, the model predicted progression to ophthalmopathy a median of 6.5 months before onset, with approximately 70% sensitivity and roughly 72% specificity. No statistical method was used to fix the sample size in advance, and group allocation was not hidden from the investigators. Most expanded thyroid clonotypes (frequency above 0.001) were also detected in blood, suggesting blood repertoires may reflect thyroid immune responses. Ophthalmopathy was separated from stable hyperthyroidism by a 13 V-J signature model, with about 86% sensitivity and 81% to 82% specificity obtained in cross-validation and 80%/75% obtained in testing.

Graves' hyperthyroidism was defined as stable when no progression to ophthalmopathy occurred over 18 months of follow-up. Hyperthyroidism patients were newly diagnosed, with disease duration under 2 months, and aged 18 to 65 years. Any patient with an uncontrolled infection, another autoimmune disease, pregnancy or lactation was excluded. Diagnoses were established on the basis of clinical symptoms, serum thyroxine and TRAb, thyroid ultrasound, and orbital computed tomography. Ficoll-Paque density gradient centrifugation was used to isolate PBMCs from about 9.4 ml of fresh peripheral blood. Total RNA was extracted with Trizol reagent, and quality was checked on an Agilent 2100 Bioanalyzer.

The chain is made from TRBV15 and TRBJ1-6, with 8 bases aligning to TRBD1. This receptor was obtained from a woman younger than 35 with Graves' hyperthyroidism. Sequencing input: blood. For the CDR3, the sequence is CATSRGAGDRTSPLHF. The base sequence is TGTGCCACCAGCAGGGGGGCTGGGGACAGGACCTCACCCCTCCACTTT.